This is a list of T cell receptor beta chains from one sample in a study of CD8 T cells in Susac syndrome. TCRdb itself ran the immunoSEQ multiplex PCR reads through MiXCR, one entry per CDR3 protein. The table has roughly 200,000 distinct CDR3 sequences, approximately 95% seen once. Source material: CD4+ T cells from PBMCs. The source of these receptors is a human donor with multiple sclerosis. Both conserved end residues are part of each CDR3. The order of the fields is D gene, clone size, V gene, J gene, CDR3 protein, CDR3 DNA. D genes are given only for firm matches. The size field is filled for only some rows; it gives once, few, many or a size class.

-	-	TRBV29-1	TRBJ1-2	CSVEWASLSPGYTF	TGCAGCGTTGAGTGGGCCAGCCTTTCGCCTGGCTACACCTTC
TRBD1	-	TRBV12-3/TRBV12-4	TRBJ2-2	CASMQPGQGYTGELFF	TGTGCCAGCATGCAACCGGGACAGGGGTACACCGGGGAGCTGTTTTTT
-	-	TRBV12-3/TRBV12-4	TRBJ1-1	CASSPPQGKREAFF	TGTGCCAGCAGCCCCCCTCAGGGGAAGAGAGAAGCTTTCTTT
-	-	TRBV29-1	TRBJ1-2	CSVVRELGGYTF	TGCAGCGTTGTAAGAGAACTTGGTGGCTACACCTTC
TRBD1	-	TRBV5-1	TRBJ1-1	CASSLATGSTEAFF	TGCGCCAGCAGCTTGGCGACAGGGAGCACTGAAGCTTTCTTT
-	-	TRBV25-1	TRBJ2-5	CASSEFGEETQYF	TGTGCCAGCAGTGAATTCGGTGAAGAGACCCAGTACTTC
TRBD1	-	TRBV6-2/TRBV6-3	TRBJ2-1	CASSPQGTEQFF	TGTGCCAGCAGCCCACAGGGGACTGAGCAGTTCTTC
-	-	TRBV20-1	TRBJ1-5	CSASLGGGASQPQHF	TGCAGTGCTAGTCTCGGAGGGGGGGCGAGTCAGCCCCAGCATTTT
TRBD1	-	TRBV29-1	TRBJ1-1	CSVEGDRASTEAFF	TGCAGCGTTGAAGGGGACAGGGCATCCACTGAAGCTTTCTTT
-	-	TRBV29-1	TRBJ1-2	CSGKDSFYGYTF	TGCAGCGGGAAGGACAGCTTCTATGGCTACACCTTC
TRBD1	-	TRBV20-1	TRBJ2-7	CSARGDSDSYEQYF	TGCAGTGCTAGGGGGGACAGTGACTCCTACGAGCAGTACTTC
TRBD1	-	TRBV20-1	TRBJ1-2	CSATDRGNYGYTF	TGCAGTGCTACCGACAGGGGAAACTATGGCTACACCTTC
-	-	TRBV10-3	TRBJ2-3	CAIRDDTQYF	TGTGCCATCAGGGACGATACGCAGTATTTT
-	once	TRBV15	TRBJ2-5	CATSRDHLGTQYF	TGTGCCACCAGCAGAGATCATCTCGGGACCCAGTACTTC
-	-	TRBV24-1	TRBJ2-1	CATSDRAEPAHNEQFF	TGTGCCACCAGTGACCGAGCGGAGCCGGCACACAATGAGCAGTTCTTC
-	-	TRBV5-6	TRBJ1-1	CASTQWGTEAFF	TGTGCCAGCACTCAGTGGGGCACTGAAGCTTTCTTT
-	-	TRBV30	TRBJ1-2	CAWSARVTGYTF	TGTGCCTGGAGTGCGAGGGTCACCGGCTACACCTTC
-	-	TRBV4-1	TRBJ1-4	CASSLQGLNEKLFF	TGCGCCAGCAGCCTCCAGGGGCTTAATGAAAAACTGTTTTTT
-	-	TRBV7-9	TRBJ2-5	CASSLVGAETQYF	TGTGCCAGCAGCTTAGTGGGGGCGGAGACCCAGTACTTC
-	-	TRBV20-1	TRBJ2-5	CSARITGLQETQYF	TGCAGTGCTAGGATAACAGGGCTCCAAGAGACCCAGTACTTC
TRBD2	-	TRBV20-1	TRBJ2-1	CSASPLPSGGRGEQFF	TGCAGTGCTAGCCCCCTCCCTAGCGGGGGCCGGGGTGAGCAGTTCTTC
TRBD1	-	TRBV25-1	TRBJ2-3	CASRVTGSDTQYF	TGTGCCAGCAGAGTGACAGGGTCAGATACGCAGTATTTT
-	-	TRBV11-2	TRBJ2-3	CASSLDRRSTDTQYF	TGTGCCAGCAGCTTAGATCGCCGAAGCACAGATACGCAGTATTTT
-	-	TRBV30	TRBJ1-1	CAWSEQLMNTEAFF	TGTGCCTGGAGTGAACAGCTAATGAACACTGAAGCTTTCTTT
-	-	TRBV7-2	TRBJ1-1	CASSLADSTEAFF	TGTGCCAGCAGCTTAGCGGATTCCACTGAAGCTTTCTTT
-	-	TRBV2	TRBJ2-1	CASNRFREKGNYNEQFF	TGTGCCAGCAACAGATTCCGGGAAAAGGGCAATTACAATGAGCAGTTCTTC
-	-	TRBV7-9	TRBJ2-3	CASSPPAVTQYF	TGTGCCAGCAGCCCCCCGGCTGTTACGCAGTATTTT
-	-	TRBV20-1	TRBJ2-4	CSARAGILAKNIQYF	TGCAGTGCTAGGGCAGGGATACTAGCCAAAAACATTCAGTACTTC
-	-	TRBV3-1	TRBJ1-2	CASSQEQGRNYGYTF	TGTGCCAGCAGCCAAGAGCAGGGTCGTAACTATGGCTACACCTTC
-	-	TRBV2	TRBJ2-2	CASTSAGNTGELFF	TGTGCCAGCACCAGCGCGGGGAACACCGGGGAGCTGTTTTTT
-	-	TRBV2	TRBJ2-2	CASSETEAKRAGELFF	TGTGCCAGCAGTGAAACGGAGGCAAAGAGGGCCGGGGAGCTGTTTTTT